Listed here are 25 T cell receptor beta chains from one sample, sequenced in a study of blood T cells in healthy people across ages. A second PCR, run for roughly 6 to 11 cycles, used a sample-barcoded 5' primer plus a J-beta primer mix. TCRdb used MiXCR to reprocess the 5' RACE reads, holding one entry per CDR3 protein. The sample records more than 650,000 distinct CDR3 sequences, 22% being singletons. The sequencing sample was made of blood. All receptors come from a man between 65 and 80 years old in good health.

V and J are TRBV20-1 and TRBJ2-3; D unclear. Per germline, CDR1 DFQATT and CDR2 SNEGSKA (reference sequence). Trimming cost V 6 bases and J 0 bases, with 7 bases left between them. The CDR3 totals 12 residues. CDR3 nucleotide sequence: TGCAGTGCAACTATAAGCACAGATACGCAGTATTTT. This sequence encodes CSATISTDTQYF.

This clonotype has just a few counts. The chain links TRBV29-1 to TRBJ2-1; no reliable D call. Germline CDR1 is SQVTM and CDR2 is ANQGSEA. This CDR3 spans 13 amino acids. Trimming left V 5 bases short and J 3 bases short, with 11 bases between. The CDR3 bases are TGCAGCGTTTTTAAGCCCCTCTACAATGAGCAGTTCTTC. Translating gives CSVFKPLYNEQFF.

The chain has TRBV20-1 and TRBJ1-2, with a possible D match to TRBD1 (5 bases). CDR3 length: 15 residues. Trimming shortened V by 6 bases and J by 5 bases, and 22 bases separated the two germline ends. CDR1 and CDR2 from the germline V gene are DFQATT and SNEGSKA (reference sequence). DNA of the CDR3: TGCAGTGCCAATCTCGGGGCCCAACTCTCTTATGGCTACACCTTC. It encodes CSANLGAQLSYGYTF.

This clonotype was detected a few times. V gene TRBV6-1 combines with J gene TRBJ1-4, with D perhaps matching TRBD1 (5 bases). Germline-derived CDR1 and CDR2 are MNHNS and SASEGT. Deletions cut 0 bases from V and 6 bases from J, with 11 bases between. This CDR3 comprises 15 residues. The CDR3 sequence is CASSEARGAYEKLFF. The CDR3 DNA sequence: TGTGCCAGCAGTGAAGCGCGAGGGGCGTATGAAAAACTGTTTTTT.

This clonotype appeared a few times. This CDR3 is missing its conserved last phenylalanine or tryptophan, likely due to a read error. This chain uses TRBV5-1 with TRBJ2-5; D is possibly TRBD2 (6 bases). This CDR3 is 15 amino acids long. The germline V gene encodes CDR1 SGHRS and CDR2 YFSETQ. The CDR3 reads CAGSFVHSGQETQYS. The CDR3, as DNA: TGCGCCGGCAGCTTCGTTCACAGCGGGCAAGAGACCCAGTACTCC.

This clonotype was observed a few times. CDR3 sequence reads: CSASPPKGSYNEQFF. In nucleotides, the CDR3 is TGCAGTGCTAGCCCGCCTAAGGGGTCCTACAATGAGCAGTTCTTC. This chain links TRBV20-1 with TRBJ2-1; D perhaps matches TRBD1 (5 bases). Germline assignment: CDR1 DFQATT and CDR2 SNEGSKA (reference sequence). The CDR3 is 15 residues long. V shed 3 bases and J shed 1 base, with 13 bases lying between them.

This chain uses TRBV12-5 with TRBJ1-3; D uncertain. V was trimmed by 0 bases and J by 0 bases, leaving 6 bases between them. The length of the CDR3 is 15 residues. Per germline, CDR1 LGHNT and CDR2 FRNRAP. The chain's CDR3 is CASGLVPVSGNTIYF. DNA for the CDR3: TGTGCTAGTGGTTTGGTACCGGTCTCTGGAAACACCATATATTTT.

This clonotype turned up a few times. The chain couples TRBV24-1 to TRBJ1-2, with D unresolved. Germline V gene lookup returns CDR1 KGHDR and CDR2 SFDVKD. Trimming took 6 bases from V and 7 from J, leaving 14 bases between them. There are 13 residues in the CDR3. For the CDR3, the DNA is TGTGCCACCAGTCAAGGGAACACCTTTGGCTACACCTTC. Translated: CATSQGNTFGYTF.

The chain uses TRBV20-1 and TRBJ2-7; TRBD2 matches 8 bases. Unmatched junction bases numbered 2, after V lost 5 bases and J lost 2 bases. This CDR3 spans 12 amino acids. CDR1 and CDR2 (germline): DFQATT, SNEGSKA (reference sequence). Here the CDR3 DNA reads TGCAGTGCTTCTAGCGGGCCCTACGAGCAGTACTTC. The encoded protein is CSASSGPYEQYF.

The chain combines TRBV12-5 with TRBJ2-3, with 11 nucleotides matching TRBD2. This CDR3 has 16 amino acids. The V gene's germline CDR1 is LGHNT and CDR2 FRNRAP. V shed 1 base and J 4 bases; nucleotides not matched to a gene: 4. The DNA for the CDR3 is TGTGCTAGTGGTTTGGGACTAGCGGGAAGTTCAGATACGCAGTATTTT. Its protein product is CASGLGLAGSSDTQYF.

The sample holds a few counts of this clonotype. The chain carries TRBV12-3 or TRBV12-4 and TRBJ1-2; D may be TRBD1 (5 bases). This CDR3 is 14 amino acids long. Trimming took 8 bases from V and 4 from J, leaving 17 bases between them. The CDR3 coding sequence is TGTGCCAGCCGAACTCAGGGCCTACTCTATGGCTACACCTTC. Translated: CASRTQGLLYGYTF.

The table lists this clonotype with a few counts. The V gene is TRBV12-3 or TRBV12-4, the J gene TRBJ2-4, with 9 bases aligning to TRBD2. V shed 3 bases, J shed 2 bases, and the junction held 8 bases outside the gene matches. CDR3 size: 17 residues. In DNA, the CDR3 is TGTGCCAGCAGTTTTTCTTTGCTAGCGGGAACCAAAAACATTCAGTACTTC. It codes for CASSFSLLAGTKNIQYF.

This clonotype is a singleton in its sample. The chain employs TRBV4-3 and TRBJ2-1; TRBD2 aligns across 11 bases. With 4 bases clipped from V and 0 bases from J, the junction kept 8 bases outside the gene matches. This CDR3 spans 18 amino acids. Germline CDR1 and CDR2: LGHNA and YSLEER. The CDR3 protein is CASSRGLAERSSYNEQFF. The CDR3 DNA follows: TGCGCCAGCAGCCGGGGACTAGCGGAAAGGAGCTCCTACAATGAGCAGTTCTTC.

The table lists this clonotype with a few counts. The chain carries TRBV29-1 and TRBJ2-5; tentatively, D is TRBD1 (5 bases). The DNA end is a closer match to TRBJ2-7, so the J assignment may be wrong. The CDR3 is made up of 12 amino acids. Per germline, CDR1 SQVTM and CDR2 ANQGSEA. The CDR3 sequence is CSVTVDSYEQYV. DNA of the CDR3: TGCAGCGTGACAGTGGATTCCTACGAGCAGTACGTC.

The CDR3 loop is CASKVGSGTGYEQYV. DNA for the CDR3: TGCGCCAGCAAGGTCGGTAGCGGGACGGGCTACGAGCAGTACGTC. The chain recombines TRBV5-1 with TRBJ2-7; TRBD2 matches at 8 bases. J was trimmed by 3 bases and V by 6 bases; bases with no gene match: 11. This CDR3 comprises 15 residues. The germline gives CDR1 SGHRS, CDR2 YFSETQ.

CDR3 sequence reads: CASSSGGLETNYGYTF. In DNA, the CDR3 is TGTGCCAGCAGCTCGGGGGGCCTGGAGACTAACTATGGCTACACCTTC. The V gene is TRBV7-9, the J gene TRBJ1-2; TRBD1 is a possible D gene (6 bases). V lost 4 bases, J lost 0 bases, and 15 bases lay in between. Germline V gives CDR1 SEHNR, CDR2 FQNEAQ (reference sequence). CDR3 length: 16 residues.

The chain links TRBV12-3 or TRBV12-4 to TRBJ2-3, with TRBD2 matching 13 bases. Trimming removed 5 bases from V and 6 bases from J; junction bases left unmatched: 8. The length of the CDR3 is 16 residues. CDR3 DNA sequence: TGTGCCAGCAGTCCCCCCGGACTAGCGGGAGTGGATACGCAGTATTTT. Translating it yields CASSPPGLAGVDTQYF.

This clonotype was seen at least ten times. The CDR3 loop reads CSVGDRVYGYTF. The CDR3 DNA reads TGCAGCGTCGGGGACAGGGTCTATGGCTACACCTTC. This chain links TRBV29-1 with TRBJ1-2, with TRBD1 matching over 9 bases. This CDR3 spans 12 amino acids. The germline V gene encodes CDR1 SQVTM and CDR2 ANQGSEA. Losses at the gene ends were 6 bases for V and 4 bases for J; bases not matched to a gene: 3.

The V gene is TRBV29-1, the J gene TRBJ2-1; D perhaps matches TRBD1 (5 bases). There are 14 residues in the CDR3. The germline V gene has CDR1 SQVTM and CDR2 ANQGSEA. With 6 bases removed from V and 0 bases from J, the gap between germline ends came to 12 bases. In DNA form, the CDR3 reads TGCAGCGTACCAAGGGGTAACTCCTACAATGAGCAGTTCTTC. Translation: CSVPRGNSYNEQFF.

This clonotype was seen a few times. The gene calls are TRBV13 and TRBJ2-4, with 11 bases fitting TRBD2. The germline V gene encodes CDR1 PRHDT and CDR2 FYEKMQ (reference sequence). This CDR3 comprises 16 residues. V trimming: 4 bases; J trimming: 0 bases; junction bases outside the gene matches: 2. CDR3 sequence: CASSWGLAVAKNIQYF. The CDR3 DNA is TGTGCCAGCAGCTGGGGACTAGCGGTAGCCAAAAACATTCAGTACTTC.

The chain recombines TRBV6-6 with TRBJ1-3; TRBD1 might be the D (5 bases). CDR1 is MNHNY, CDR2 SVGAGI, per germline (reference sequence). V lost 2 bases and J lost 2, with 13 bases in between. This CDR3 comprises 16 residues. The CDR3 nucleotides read TGTGCCAGCAGTTACGGGGGGAGGACCGCTGGAAACACCATATATTTT. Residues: CASSYGGRTAGNTIYF.

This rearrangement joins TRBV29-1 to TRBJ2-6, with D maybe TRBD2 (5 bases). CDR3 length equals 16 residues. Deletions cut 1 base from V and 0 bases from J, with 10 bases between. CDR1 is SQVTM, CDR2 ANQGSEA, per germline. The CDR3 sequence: CSVEVEGNSGANVLTF. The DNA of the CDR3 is TGCAGCGTTGAAGTTGAGGGTAACTCTGGGGCCAACGTCCTGACTTTC.

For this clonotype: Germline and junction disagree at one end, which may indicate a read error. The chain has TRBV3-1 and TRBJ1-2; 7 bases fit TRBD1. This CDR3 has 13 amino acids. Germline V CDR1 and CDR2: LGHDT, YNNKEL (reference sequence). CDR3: CASSPGQDLSYPF. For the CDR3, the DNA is TGTGCCAGCAGCCCTGGACAGGACCTGAGCTACCCCTTC.

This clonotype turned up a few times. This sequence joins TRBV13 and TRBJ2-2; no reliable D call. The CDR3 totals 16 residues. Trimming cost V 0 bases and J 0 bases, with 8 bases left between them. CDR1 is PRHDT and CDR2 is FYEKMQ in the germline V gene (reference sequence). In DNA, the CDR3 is TGTGCCAGCAGCTTAGGACACCGTGCGAACACCGGGGAGCTGTTTTTT. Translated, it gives CASSLGHRANTGELFF. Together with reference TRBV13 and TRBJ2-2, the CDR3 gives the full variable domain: AAGVIQSPRHLIKEKRETATLKCYPIPRHDTVYWYQQGPGQDPQFLISFYEKMQSDKGSIPDRFSAQQFSDYHSELNMSSLELGDSALYFCASSLGHRANTGELFFGEGSRLTVL.

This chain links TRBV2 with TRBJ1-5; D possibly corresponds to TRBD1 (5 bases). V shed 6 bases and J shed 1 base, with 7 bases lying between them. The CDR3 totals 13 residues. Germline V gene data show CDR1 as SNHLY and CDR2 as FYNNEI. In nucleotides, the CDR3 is TGTGCCAGCAGGACAGCGAGCAATCAGCCCCAGCATTTT. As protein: CASRTASNQPQHF. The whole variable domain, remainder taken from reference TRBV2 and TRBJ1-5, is EPEVTQTPSHQVTQMGQEVILRCVPISNHLYFYWYRQILGQKVEFLVSFYNNEISEKSEIFDDQFSVERPDGSNFTLKIRSTKLEDSAMYFCASRTASNQPQHFGDGTRLSIL.